The rows below give T cell receptor beta chains drawn from one sample of a study of cytomegalovirus exposure and HLA in healthy donors. Assay used: immunoSEQ multiplex PCR; TCRdb lists only in-frame clones, some missing. The profile shows 200,000 to 250,000 clones, approximately 80% of them singletons. The source material was PBMCs. The receptor source for this set is a girl aged 10 to 17 in good health and CMV-seronegative. CDR3s include the opening cysteine and the closing phenylalanine or tryptophan. A D gene is named only where the DNA matches it firmly. The listing skips clone size in some rows; elsewhere it reads once, few, many or a size class.

TRBD1 TRBJ2-7 few TRBV2 TGTGCCAGCAGACACTGGGACAGCTCCTACGAGCAGTACTTC CASRHWDSSYEQYF
- TRBJ1-1 - TRBV30 TGTGCCTGGAAAAGACAGACCCATGACACTGAAGCTTTCTTT CAWKRQTHDTEAFF
TRBD1 TRBJ1-1 - TRBV4-1 TGCGCCAGCAGTACGGACAGGGGAGGCACTGAAGCTTTCTTT CASSTDRGGTEAFF
- TRBJ1-2 - TRBV4-1 TGCGCCAGCAGCCCACAGGACGGTGCCCTATCATTCTATGGCTACACCTTC CASSPQDGALSFYGYTF
- TRBJ2-7 - TRBV6-1 TGTGCCAGCAAAAAGACAGTTTTAAGCGAGCAGTACTTC CASKKTVLSEQYF
- TRBJ2-7 few TRBV4-1 TGCGCCAGCAGCCCATCACCAAAACGGAGCTCCTACGAGCAGTACTTC CASSPSPKRSSYEQYF
TRBD2 TRBJ2-7 - TRBV29-1 TGCAGCGTGACGGGGGGAATCGAGCAGTACTTC CSVTGGIEQYF
- TRBJ2-5 - TRBV5-5 TGTGCCAGCAGTCCAATCACGGGCCAAGAGACCCAGTACTTC CASSPITGQETQYF
- TRBJ1-2 once TRBV4-3 TGCGCCAGCAGCGATATTCTAGGGAGGACGGTTGGCTACACCTTC CASSDILGRTVGYTF
TRBD1 TRBJ2-1 - TRBV7-2 TGTGCCAGCAGCCTTGGACAGGGTCGATTCAAAGGGCAGTTCTTC CASSLGQGRFKGQFF
- TRBJ1-4 few TRBV15 TGTGCCACCAGCAGCCTAGACGGGTTGGCTAATGAAAAACTGTTTTTT CATSSLDGLANEKLFF
- TRBJ1-3 once TRBV7-2 TGTGCCAGCAGCTTCGAGGCCCTCTCTGGAAACACCATATATTTT CASSFEALSGNTIYF
TRBD1 TRBJ1-2 few TRBV6-1 TGTGCCAGCAGTGTAGGACAGGGTTTTAGCTATGGCTACACCTTC CASSVGQGFSYGYTF
- TRBJ2-5 - TRBV28 TGTGCCAGTAAAATATCCGGGCAAGAGACCCAGTACTTC CASKISGQETQYF
- TRBJ1-3 - TRBV15 TGTGCCACCAGCAGAGACAGGGTTTGGGGAAACACCATATATTTT CATSRDRVWGNTIYF
- TRBJ1-6 - TRBV5-1 TGCGCCAGCAGCCGTGGCGGGGGGCAGACGAATTCACCCCTCCACTTT CASSRGGGQTNSPLHF
TRBD1 TRBJ2-3 - TRBV6-1 TGTGCCAGCAGTGAAGCGCCGGGACAGGGTGTCACAGATACGCAGTATTTT CASSEAPGQGVTDTQYF
TRBD2 TRBJ2-2 - TRBV15 TGTGCCACCAGCAGAATTCGAGGCGGGGGGGCCCGGACCGGGGAGCTGTTTTTT CATSRIRGGGARTGELFF
- TRBJ1-1 - TRBV20-1 TGCAGTGCTAGAGATTTGAGAGCTTTCTTT CSARDLRAFF
TRBD2 TRBJ2-5 - TRBV19 TGTGCCAGTAGCGTACAGGGACTAGCGGAAGAGACCCAGTACTTC CASSVQGLAEETQYF
- TRBJ1-2 few TRBV10-3 TGTGCCATCAGTGAATCGCTACAGTCCTATGGCTACACCTTC CAISESLQSYGYTF
TRBD1 TRBJ1-5 few TRBV28 TGTGCCAGCGGAAGACAGGGAATACGGCCCCAGCATTTT CASGRQGIRPQHF
- TRBJ2-7 - TRBV28 TGTGCCAGCAGTTTACCCCCCTCTGGGGCCATAAACTACGAGCAGTACTTC CASSLPPSGAINYEQYF
- TRBJ2-2 - TRBV9 TGTGCCAGCAGCGCGAGATCTTACACCGGGGAGCTGTTTTTT CASSARSYTGELFF
- TRBJ2-3 - TRBV11-3 TGTGCCAGCAGCTTCGATAGTCCAGATACGCAGTATTTT CASSFDSPDTQYF
- TRBJ2-3 - TRBV30 TGTGCCTGGAGCCGAACTAGCACAGATACGCAGTATTTT CAWSRTSTDTQYF
- TRBJ2-5 - TRBV29-1 TGCAGCCCCCTCCTAGGAGAGACCCAGTACTTC CSPLLGETQYF
TRBD2 TRBJ2-1 - TRBV19 TGTGCCAGTAGTGGGGGACTAGCGGGAGGTAACTCCTACAATGAGCAGTTCTTC CASSGGLAGGNSYNEQFF
- TRBJ1-2 - TRBV30 TGTGCCTTGGAGGACAGCAACTATGGCTACACCTTC CALEDSNYGYTF